This record covers a single TCR beta chain. The data belong to a study of blood T cell repertoires in COVID-19. In the study overall: The study drew acute and convalescent COVID-19 samples from the United States, Italy and Spain. PBMCs, B-cell-depleted T cells, or T cells were the source of the cDNA or gDNA that made up the material.

V lost 5 bases and J lost 10; bases outside the gene matches: 12. This CDR3 spans 14 amino acids. CDR1 is SNHLY and CDR2 is FYNNEI in the germline V gene. In the authors' methods: Estimation of nucleated cell counts relied on the amplification of reference gene primers. Sequencing used immunoSEQ multiplex PCR; TCRdb keeps in-frame clones, though not all of them. V and J calls and clone size follow that table, whereas D and trimming were derived from the DNA. The repertoire holds 90,000 or so clones, with over 70% as singletons. Input material: peripheral blood. The sequence came from an elderly man with acute or convalescent COVID-19. This chain joins TRBV2 and TRBJ2-3; TRBD1 agrees at 7 bases. CDR3 sequence: CASSRPTGTPAQYF. The CDR3 nucleotides are TGTGCCAGCAGTCGCCCGACAGGGACGCCAGCGCAGTATTTT.